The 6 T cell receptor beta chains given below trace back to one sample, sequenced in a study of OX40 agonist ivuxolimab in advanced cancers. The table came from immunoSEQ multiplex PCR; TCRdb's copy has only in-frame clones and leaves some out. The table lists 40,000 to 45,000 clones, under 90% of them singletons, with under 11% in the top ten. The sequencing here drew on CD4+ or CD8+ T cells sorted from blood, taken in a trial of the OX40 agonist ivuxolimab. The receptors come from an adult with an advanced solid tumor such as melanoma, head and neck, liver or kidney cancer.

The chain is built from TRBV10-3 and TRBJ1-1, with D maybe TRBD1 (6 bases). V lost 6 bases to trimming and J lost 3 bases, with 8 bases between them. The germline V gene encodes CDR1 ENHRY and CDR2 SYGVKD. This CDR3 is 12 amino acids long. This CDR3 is CAIRRGDTEAFF. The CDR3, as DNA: TGTGCCATCAGGAGGGGGGACACTGAAGCTTTCTTT.

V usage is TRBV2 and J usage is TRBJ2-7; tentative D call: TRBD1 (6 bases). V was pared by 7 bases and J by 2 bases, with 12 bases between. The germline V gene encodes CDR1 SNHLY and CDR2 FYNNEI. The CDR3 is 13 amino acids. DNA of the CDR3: TGTGCCAGCATCCAGGGGATTCCCTACGAGCAGTACTTC. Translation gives CASIQGIPYEQYF.

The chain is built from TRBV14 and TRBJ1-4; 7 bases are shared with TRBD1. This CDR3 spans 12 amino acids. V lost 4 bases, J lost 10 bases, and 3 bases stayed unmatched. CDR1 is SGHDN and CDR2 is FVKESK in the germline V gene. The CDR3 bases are TGTGCCAGCAGCCGTGACAGGGTAAAACTGTTTTTT. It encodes CASSRDRVKLFF.

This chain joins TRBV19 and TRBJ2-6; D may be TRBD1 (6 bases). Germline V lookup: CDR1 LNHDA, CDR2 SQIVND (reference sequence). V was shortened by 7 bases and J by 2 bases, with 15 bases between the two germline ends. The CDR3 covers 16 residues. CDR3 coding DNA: TGTGCCAGTATAGACAGGTCAACTCCTGGGGCCAACGTCCTGACTTTC. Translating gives CASIDRSTPGANVLTF.

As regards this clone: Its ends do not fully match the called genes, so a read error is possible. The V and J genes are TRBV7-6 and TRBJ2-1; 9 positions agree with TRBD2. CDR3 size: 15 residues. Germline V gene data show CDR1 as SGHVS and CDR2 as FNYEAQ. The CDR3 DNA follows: TGTGCCAGCAGCCTAGCGGGGACCTCGGTCAATGAGCAGTTCTTC. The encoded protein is CASSLAGTSVNEQFF. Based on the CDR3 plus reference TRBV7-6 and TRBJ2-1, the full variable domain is GAGVSQSPRYKVTKRGQDVALRCDPISGHVSLYWYRQALGQGPEFLTYFNYEAQQDKSGLPNDRFSAERPEGSISTLTIQRTEQRDSAMYRCASSLAGTSVNEQFFGPGTRLTVL.

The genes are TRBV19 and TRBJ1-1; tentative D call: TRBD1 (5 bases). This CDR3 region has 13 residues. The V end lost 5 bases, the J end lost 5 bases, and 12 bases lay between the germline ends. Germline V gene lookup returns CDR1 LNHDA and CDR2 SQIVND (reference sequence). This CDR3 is CASSFEGLTEAFF. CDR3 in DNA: TGTGCCAGTAGTTTCGAGGGACTAACTGAAGCTTTCTTT.